A single sample is the source of the 32 T cell receptor beta chains below, sequenced in a study of PD-L1 blockade in urothelial cancer. The repertoire was sequenced with immunoSEQ multiplex PCR; TCRdb's copy has only in-frame clones and lacks some. The repertoire consists of 100,000 to 150,000 clones, with about 82% occurring once and the leading ten covering about 2.4%. Time point defined: peripheral blood 6 weeks after treatment start. The input for sequencing was PBMCs, taken around atezolizumab (anti-PD-L1) treatment. These receptors all come from a man in his fifties or sixties with urothelial cancer.

The chain recombines TRBV7-9 with TRBJ2-1; perhaps TRBD2 as D (5 bases). From germline, CDR1 is SEHNR and CDR2 FQNEAQ (reference sequence). The CDR3 consists of 15 residues. Trimming pared 3 bases from V and 3 bases from J, leaving 12 bases between. Here the CDR3 reads CASSFVRGGYNEQFF. The CDR3 DNA reads as TGTGCCAGCAGCTTTGTGAGAGGAGGCTACAATGAGCAGTTCTTC.

V is TRBV30 and J is TRBJ1-2; D is unresolved. V was clipped by 3 bases and J by 2 bases, with 10 bases between them. Germline CDR1 GTSNPN, CDR2 SVGIG (reference sequence). The CDR3 is 13 amino acids. For the CDR3, the DNA is TGTGCCTGGAGCTCTGAGGGCAACTATGGCTACACCTTC. This encodes CAWSSEGNYGYTF.

This clone came up once. The chain links TRBV10-1 to TRBJ2-5; D might be TRBD2 (6 bases). CDR1 WNHNN and CDR2 SYGVQD come from the germline V gene (reference sequence). Trimming removed 6 bases from V and 4 bases from J, with 15 bases in between. CDR3 length: 14 residues. The CDR3 sequence: CASSDGTRGETQYF. The CDR3 DNA reads as TGCGCCAGCAGCGACGGGACTCGGGGAGAGACCCAGTACTTC.

The chain couples TRBV19 to TRBJ2-3, with D unresolved. The length of the CDR3 is 13 residues. Trimming shortened V by 5 bases and J by 5 bases, and 11 bases separated the two germline ends. The germline CDR1 and CDR2 sequences are LNHDA and SQIVND (reference sequence). In nucleotides, the CDR3 is TGTGCCAGTAGTTCTCGGAGTGAAGATACGCAGTATTTT. It translates to CASSSRSEDTQYF.

This chain joins TRBV13 and TRBJ1-5, with D possibly TRBD1 on 5 matching bases. This CDR3 contains 13 residues. Germline V gene lookup returns CDR1 PRHDT and CDR2 FYEKMQ (reference sequence). Trimming took off 3 bases at V and 6 bases at J, with 9 bases between the two ends. CDR3 nucleotides: TGTGCCAGCAGCTTCCAGGGAAGTCAGCCCCAGCATTTT. Protein product: CASSFQGSQPQHF. The entire variable domain, with the rest obtained from reference TRBV13 and TRBJ1-5, is as follows: AAGVIQSPRHLIKEKRETATLKCYPIPRHDTVYWYQQGPGQDPQFLISFYEKMQSDKGSIPDRFSAQQFSDYHSELNMSSLELGDSALYFCASSFQGSQPQHFGDGTRLSIL.

The V gene is TRBV9, the J gene TRBJ2-7, with 13 bases aligning to TRBD2. J gave up 4 bases and V 2 bases, and 3 bases lay outside the gene matches. The CDR3 is 15 amino acids. Germline V CDR1 and CDR2: SGDLS, YYNGEE. This CDR3 reads CASSVGTSGIYEQYF. CDR3 coding DNA: TGTGCCAGCAGCGTCGGGACTAGCGGGATATACGAGCAGTACTTC.

This chain links TRBV2 with TRBJ1-4, with D perhaps TRBD1 (5 bases). The germline gives CDR1 SNHLY, CDR2 FYNNEI. The CDR3 runs to 14 residues. V was trimmed by 3 bases and J by 7 bases, leaving 12 bases between them. CDR3 protein: CASSDRAQREKLFF. The CDR3 bases are TGTGCCAGCAGTGACAGGGCGCAACGTGAAAAACTGTTTTTT.

The gene calls are TRBV5-8 and TRBJ2-3, with D possibly TRBD2 on 5 matching bases. The CDR3 is 14 residues long. Germline CDR1 reads SGHTS; CDR2 reads YDEGEE. Trimming cost V 5 bases and J 4 bases, with 14 bases left between them. CDR3 protein: CASREMRAADTQYF. CDR3 nucleotide sequence: TGTGCCAGCAGGGAAATGAGGGCCGCAGATACGCAGTATTTT.

The chain links TRBV19 to TRBJ2-7, with D possibly being TRBD2 (5 bases). The CDR3 sequence is 13 residues long. The germline V and J ends were trimmed by 3 bases and 4 bases, with 10 bases remaining between them. In germline, CDR1 is LNHDA, CDR2 SQIVND (reference sequence). CDR3 loop: CASSMRTFYEQYF. The CDR3 region has the DNA TGTGCCAGTAGTATGAGGACTTTTTACGAGCAGTACTTC.

The gene calls are TRBV7-2 and TRBJ1-5, with D unresolved. Germline CDR1 and CDR2: SGHTA and FQGNSA. Trimming stripped 4 bases from V and 4 bases from J, with 11 bases between. The CDR3 covers 14 residues. CDR3 nucleotide sequence: TGTGCCAGCAGCTCCCGCGGAGGAAATCAGCCCCAGCATTTT. Protein product: CASSSRGGNQPQHF.

The chain recombines TRBV7-9 with TRBJ2-3; D gene unclear. Trimming took off 1 base at V and 6 bases at J, with 5 bases between the two ends. The CDR3 loop spans 12 amino acids. Per the germline V gene, CDR1 is SEHNR and CDR2 is FQNEAQ (reference sequence). The CDR3 sequence: CASSLDPDTQYF. The CDR3 bases are TGTGCCAGCAGCTTAGATCCGGATACGCAGTATTTT.

The rearrangement uses TRBV6-5 and TRBJ2-7; 10 bases match TRBD1. This CDR3 contains 15 residues. With 5 bases clipped from V and 3 bases from J, the junction kept 7 bases outside the gene matches. Germline V gene data show CDR1 as MNHEY and CDR2 as SVGAGI. The CDR3 DNA sequence: TGTGCCAGCAGTCGTACAGGGACAGGGGACTACGAGCAGTACTTC. Protein product: CASSRTGTGDYEQYF.

The rearrangement links TRBV7-9 to TRBJ2-5; D not resolved. V was trimmed by 3 bases and J by 2 bases, leaving 4 bases between them. From germline, CDR1 is SEHNR and CDR2 FQNEAQ (reference sequence). The CDR3 runs to 12 residues. For the CDR3, the DNA is TGTGCCAGCAGCTTCACTCAAGAGACCCAGTACTTC. Translation gives CASSFTQETQYF. The full variable domain, with the rest looked up from reference TRBV7-9 and TRBJ2-5, is DTGVSQNPRHKITKRGQNVTFRCDPISEHNRLYWYRQTLGQGPEFLTYFQNEAQLEKSRLLSDRFSAERPKGSFSTLEIQRTEQGDSAMYLCASSFTQETQYFGPGTRLLVL.

The chain has TRBV29-1 and TRBJ2-1, with TRBD2 identical over 11 bases. The CDR3 has 14 amino acids. With V trimmed by 6 bases and J by 8 bases, 9 bases remained unmatched. CDR1 is SQVTM, CDR2 ANQGSEA, per germline. The chain's CDR3 is CSVDGTSGGYEQFF. CDR3 sequence (DNA): TGCAGCGTGGACGGGACTAGCGGAGGCTATGAGCAGTTCTTC.

The rearrangement joins TRBV5-1 to TRBJ2-1, with D perhaps TRBD2 (7 bases). This CDR3 contains 15 residues. Germline CDR1 is SGHRS and CDR2 is YFSETQ. The germline V and J ends were trimmed by 8 bases and 9 bases, with 24 bases remaining between them. The CDR3 spells CASWTASGPLTEQFF. CDR3 DNA sequence: TGCGCCAGTTGGACAGCTAGCGGACCCTTAACTGAGCAGTTCTTC.

The V and J genes are TRBV30 and TRBJ1-2; no clear D gene. V lost 3 bases and J 8 bases, leaving 7 bases between the germline ends. Germline V CDR1 and CDR2: GTSNPN, SVGIG (reference sequence). The length of the CDR3 is 10 residues. DNA for the CDR3: TGTGCCTGGAGATCGAGCGGCTACACCTTC. It translates to CAWRSSGYTF.

The chain carries TRBV7-9 and TRBJ1-4, with a weak D call TRBD1 (6 bases). The CDR3 covers 15 residues. V shed 2 bases and J shed 10 bases, with 17 bases lying between them. Germline V gene sequence: CDR1 SEHNR, CDR2 FQNEAQ (reference sequence). CDR3 nucleotide sequence: TGTGCCAGCAGCTTAAGTTCGAGACAGGTCGGAAAACTGTTTTTT. Its protein product is CASSLSSRQVGKLFF.

V and J are TRBV4-1 and TRBJ1-4; weak D call: TRBD1 (6 bases). CDR1 MGHRA and CDR2 YSYEKL come from the germline V gene. CDR3 length: 13 residues. Trimming removed 4 bases from V and 5 bases from J, with 8 bases in between. CDR3 bases: TGCGCCAGCAGCCGGGACACCAATGAAAAACTGTTTTTT. Its protein product is CASSRDTNEKLFF.

This clone was counted once. The chain combines TRBV15 with TRBJ2-1; 11 bases agree with TRBD1. V lost 1 base to trimming and J lost 6 bases; unmatched junction nucleotides: 2. There are 15 residues in the CDR3. CDR1 and CDR2 from the germline V gene are LNHNV and YYDKDF (reference sequence). CDR3 in DNA: TGTGCCACCAGCAGAGGGGGGACAGGGGGCAATGAGCAGTTCTTC. It yields the protein CATSRGGTGGNEQFF.

This clone was seen more than once but under ten times. The chain uses TRBV4-2 and TRBJ1-1, with D unclear. This CDR3 contains 13 residues. Per germline, CDR1 LGHNA and CDR2 YNFKEQ. The V gene lost 2 bases and the J gene lost 10 bases, with 14 bases spanning the gap. The CDR3 nucleotides are TGTGCCAGCAGCCAATACCGGAACCAGCGAGCTTTCTTT. Translation: CASSQYRNQRAFF.

The rearrangement links TRBV4-1 to TRBJ1-6, with D perhaps TRBD1 (5 bases). Germline V gene data show CDR1 as MGHRA and CDR2 as YSYEKL. The CDR3 has 16 residues. Trimming stripped 4 bases from V and 7 bases from J, with 17 bases between. The DNA of the CDR3 is TGCGCCAGCAGCCGTGACGGACAAACGCAGAATTCACCCCTCCACTTT. This codes for CASSRDGQTQNSPLHF.

This chain uses TRBV29-1 with TRBJ1-3, with 8 bases lining up with TRBD1. Germline CDR1 reads SQVTM; CDR2 reads ANQGSEA. The junction had 4 bases not matched to a gene; V was cut back by 0 bases and J by 0 bases. This CDR3 contains 16 residues. This CDR3 is CSVEDPTGDSGNTIYF. The DNA of the CDR3 is TGCAGCGTTGAAGATCCGACAGGGGACTCTGGAAACACCATATATTTT.

This clone was counted ten times or more. The chain recombines TRBV18 with TRBJ1-3; perhaps TRBD1 as D (6 bases). There are 15 residues in the CDR3. The germline V gene has CDR1 KGHSH and CDR2 LQKENI. V was cut by 6 bases and J by 0 bases, with 12 bases left in between. The chain's CDR3 is CASSPDRSSGNTIYF. In nucleotides, the CDR3 is TGTGCCAGCTCCCCGGACAGATCCTCTGGAAACACCATATATTTT.

This chain joins TRBV9 and TRBJ1-1; D gene ambiguous. The V gene lost 0 bases and the J gene lost 2 bases, with 11 bases spanning the gap. CDR1 and CDR2 from the germline V gene are SGDLS and YYNGEE. This CDR3 is built from 15 residues. The chain's CDR3 is CASSVDEGRNTEAFF. The DNA of the CDR3 is TGTGCCAGCAGCGTAGATGAGGGTAGAAACACTGAAGCTTTCTTT.

The V gene is TRBV10-3, the J gene TRBJ1-5, with D perhaps TRBD1 (6 bases). V shed 4 bases and J shed 1 base, with 8 bases lying between them. This CDR3 is built from 14 residues. Germline values: CDR1 ENHRY, CDR2 SYGVKD. In nucleotides, the CDR3 is TGTGCCATCAGTGGGGGGGGCAGCAATCAGCCCCAGCATTTT. It encodes CAISGGGSNQPQHF.

This clone was seen once. This chain links TRBV28 with TRBJ1-3; no reliable D call. The CDR3 covers 12 residues. Germline lookup yields CDR1 MDHEN and CDR2 SYDVKM. Trimming took 3 bases from V and 6 from J, leaving 6 bases between them. The CDR3: CASSFRKNTIYF. CDR3 DNA: TGTGCCAGCAGTTTCAGGAAAAACACCATATATTTT.

This clone was counted once. The chain has TRBV6-5 and TRBJ2-7; a possible D gene is TRBD1 (6 bases). The V gene's germline CDR1 is MNHEY and CDR2 SVGAGI. The V end lost 7 bases, the J end lost 5 bases, and 21 bases lay between the germline ends. This CDR3 is built from 15 residues. CDR3 region: CASNKLKQGTHEQYF. CDR3 in DNA: TGTGCCAGCAATAAACTAAAACAGGGCACCCACGAGCAGTACTTC.

V gene TRBV18 combines with J gene TRBJ2-5, with D maybe TRBD2 (5 bases). V shed 2 bases and J shed 5 bases, with 9 bases lying between them. The germline CDR1 and CDR2 sequences are KGHSH and LQKENI. The CDR3 covers 13 residues. The CDR3 DNA reads TGTGCCAGCTCACCAGGAGGAGACGAGACCCAGTACTTC. Residues: CASSPGGDETQYF. Together with reference TRBV18 and TRBJ2-5, the CDR3 gives the full variable domain: NAGVMQNPRHLVRRRGQEARLRCSPMKGHSHVYWYRQLPEEGLKFMVYLQKENIIDESGMPKERFSAEFPKEGPSILRIQQVVRGDSAAYFCASSPGGDETQYFGPGTRLLVL.

The table lists this clone with a count of one. The chain has TRBV11-2 and TRBJ2-1; tentative D call: TRBD2 (5 bases). V dropped 0 bases and J dropped 10 bases, with 16 bases sitting between them. Germline V gene sequence: CDR1 SGHAT, CDR2 FQNNGV. The CDR3 loop spans 15 amino acids. The CDR3 here is CASSLDLGVLREQFF. The CDR3 DNA follows: TGTGCCAGCAGCTTAGATCTGGGAGTCCTCCGGGAGCAGTTCTTC.

The chain is built from TRBV19 and TRBJ1-5; possible D gene TRBD1, 6 bases. In germline, CDR1 is LNHDA, CDR2 SQIVND (reference sequence). This CDR3 spans 15 amino acids. The V end was cut by 5 bases, the J end by 5 bases, with 16 bases between. This CDR3 reads CASSPLWTADQPQHF. The CDR3 DNA reads as TGTGCCAGTAGTCCACTATGGACAGCGGATCAGCCCCAGCATTTT.

The gene calls are TRBV5-1 and TRBJ2-5; D is possibly TRBD2 (5 bases). The assigned J gene may be wrong: the sequence end matches TRBJ2-7 better. Germline V lookup: CDR1 SGHRS, CDR2 YFSETQ. The CDR3 is 16 residues long. The CDR3 nucleotides are TGCGCCAGCAGCTTGGCGGAGAGACTAAGTTCCTACGAGCAGTACTTC. The encoded protein is CASSLAERLSSYEQYF.

The chain joins TRBV11-2 to TRBJ2-4; TRBD1 is a possible D gene (6 bases). The germline V gene encodes CDR1 SGHAT and CDR2 FQNNGV. This CDR3 has 15 amino acids. Trimming left V 2 bases short and J 3 bases short, with 11 bases between. CDR3 in DNA: TGTGCCAGCAGCTTAATAGGGGGTGGCAAAAACATTCAGTACTTC. Its protein product is CASSLIGGGKNIQYF.